The rows below give T cell receptor beta chains drawn from one sample of a study of control samples from healthy donors and cancer patients. The assay was immunoSEQ multiplex PCR, and TCRdb's table has in-frame clones only and misses some. Of around 77,000 clones listed, approximately 92% are singletons. The specimen was blood. The receptors were sampled from a woman aged 60-70 years in good health. CDR3s include the opening cysteine and the closing phenylalanine or tryptophan. The D gene is left open where the match is weak. Clone size is given for some rows only: seen once, a few or many times, or a class if the clone is expanded.

clone size	D gene	V gene	J gene	CDR3 protein	CDR3 DNA
.	TRBD1	TRBV7-2	TRBJ2-7	CASSKGQGAYEQYF	TGTGCCAGCAGTAAGGGACAGGGGGCATACGAGCAGTACTTC
.	TRBD2	TRBV28	TRBJ2-1	CASAETSGMVGLIHYNEQFF	TGTGCCAGCGCCGAGACTAGCGGGATGGTCGGGCTTATCCACTACAATGAGCAGTTCTTC
.	TRBD1	TRBV24-1	TRBJ1-4	CATSDSGTGLEKLFF	TGTGCCACCAGTGATTCCGGGACAGGGCTTGAAAAACTGTTTTTT
once	.	TRBV19	TRBJ1-6	CASSRETMYNSPLHF	TGTGCCAGTAGCCGCGAGACAATGTATAATTCACCCCTCCACTTT
.	TRBD1	TRBV28	TRBJ2-7	CASSLWGTGAYEQYF	TGTGCCAGCAGTTTATGGGGGACAGGGGCCTACGAGCAGTACTTC
.	.	TRBV30	TRBJ1-5	CAWSVLGQAQHF	TGTGCCTGGAGTGTACTGGGTCAGGCCCAGCATTTT
.	.	TRBV2	TRBJ2-3	CASSERSERSDTQYF	TGTGCCAGCAGTGAAAGGTCGGAACGTTCAGATACGCAGTATTTT
.	.	TRBV5-1	TRBJ1-5	CASSLSRNSNQPQHF	TGCGCCAGCAGCTTGTCCAGGAATAGCAATCAGCCCCAGCATTTT
.	.	TRBV12-5	TRBJ1-1	CASANTGDTEAFF	TGTGCTAGTGCAAACACAGGTGATACTGAAGCTTTCTTT
.	.	TRBV15	TRBJ2-3	CATSRTGTFGDTQYF	TGTGCCACCAGCAGGACCGGGACTTTCGGCGATACGCAGTATTTT
once	.	TRBV29-1	TRBJ2-5	CSVAWWGETQYF	TGCAGCGTGGCGTGGTGGGGGGAGACCCAGTACTTC
few	TRBD1	TRBV7-9	TRBJ2-5	CASSQKDRGLETQYF	TGTGCCAGCAGCCAAAAGGACAGGGGATTGGAGACCCAGTACTTC
.	.	TRBV7-2	TRBJ2-1	CASSLDYGPLNEQFF	TGTGCCAGCAGCTTAGACTATGGTCCTCTCAATGAGCAGTTCTTC
.	.	TRBV28	TRBJ2-5	CASSLASVGMGETQYF	TGTGCCAGCAGTTTAGCCAGTGTGGGAATGGGGGAGACCCAGTACTTC
.	.	TRBV18	TRBJ1-1	CASSYRASGTEAFF	TGTGCCAGCTCATACAGGGCGTCGGGGACTGAAGCTTTCTTT
.	TRBD1	TRBV30	TRBJ2-1	CAWSVRDRINNEQFF	TGTGCCTGGAGTGTCCGGGACAGGATAAACAATGAGCAGTTCTTC
.	.	TRBV27	TRBJ2-1	CASSSPYLMGSEQFF	TGTGCCAGCAGTTCCCCCTATTTAATGGGGTCTGAGCAGTTCTTC
.	TRBD2	TRBV27	TRBJ2-7	CASSYRRPTSAISYEQYF	TGTGCCAGCAGTTACCGGAGACCGACTAGCGCCATCTCCTACGAGCAGTACTTC
.	.	TRBV7-2	TRBJ1-4	CASSLGATGEKLFF	TGTGCCAGCAGCTTAGGGGCGACAGGTGAAAAACTGTTTTTT
once	.	TRBV27	TRBJ1-5	CASSLGPNQPQHF	TGTGCCAGCAGTTTAGGGCCTAATCAGCCCCAGCATTTT
.	.	TRBV28	TRBJ2-7	CASSPILARRYF	TGTGCCAGCAGTCCGATCCTAGCGCGGCGGTACTTC
.	TRBD1	TRBV7-6	TRBJ1-1	CASSTTGSTEAFF	TGTGCCAGCAGCACGACAGGGAGCACTGAAGCTTTCTTT
.	.	TRBV10-3	TRBJ1-3	CAISDDLGDNYHSGNTIYF	TGTGCCATCAGTGATGATTTAGGGGACAACTATCACTCTGGAAACACCATATATTTT
.	.	TRBV5-1	TRBJ1-6	CASSLVESGSPLHF	TGCGCCAGCAGCTTGGTGGAGAGTGGTTCACCCCTCCACTTT
.	TRBD2	TRBV5-8	TRBJ2-5	CASSLSGGETQYF	TGTGCCAGCAGCTTGTCGGGGGGAGAGACCCAGTACTTC
.	TRBD1	TRBV6-5	TRBJ2-7	CASRDRAFSYEQYF	TGTGCCAGCCGAGACAGGGCCTTCTCCTACGAGCAGTACTTC
.	.	TRBV2	TRBJ2-2	CASSERGGELFF	TGTGCCAGCAGTGAGCGGGGCGGGGAGCTGTTTTTT
.	TRBD1	TRBV5-1	TRBJ1-3	CASSLRGGLSGNTIYF	TGCGCCAGCAGCTTGAGAGGGGGCCTTTCTGGAAACACCATATATTTT
.	.	TRBV6-6	TRBJ1-2	CASTLGANYGYTF	TGTGCCAGCACCCTAGGTGCTAACTATGGCTACACCTTC
.	TRBD2	TRBV24-1	TRBJ2-4	CATSDFWTSGELDIQYF	TGTGCCACCAGTGATTTTTGGACTAGCGGTGAGCTCGACATTCAGTACTTC
.	.	TRBV7-9	TRBJ2-5	CASSLGQGRRETQYF	TGTGCCAGCAGCTTAGGTCAGGGGAGGAGAGAGACCCAGTACTTC
.	TRBD2	TRBV19	TRBJ2-1	CASSRAGGYNEQFF	TGTGCCAGTAGTCGAGCGGGAGGCTACAATGAGCAGTTCTTC
.	.	TRBV3-1/TRBV3-2	TRBJ2-1	CASSQDLAGALIEQFF	TGTGCCAGCAGCCAAGACCTCGCCGGGGCCCTTATTGAGCAGTTCTTC
.	TRBD2	TRBV7-9	TRBJ2-7	CASSFSSGRSYEQYF	TGTGCCAGCAGCTTTTCTAGCGGGCGTTCCTACGAGCAGTACTTC
.	.	TRBV3-1/TRBV3-2	TRBJ2-6	CASSQTASGANVLTF	TGTGCCAGCAGCCAGACAGCTTCTGGGGCCAACGTCCTGACTTTC